The 23 T cell receptor beta chains in this list originate from one sample, sequenced in a study of blood T cell repertoires in COVID-19. Data came from immunoSEQ multiplex PCR; TCRdb stores just in-frame clones and leaves some out. Found here are about 400,000 clones, under 90% of them singletons; the top ten hold about 1.8%. The sample comprised PBMCs or T cells enriched from blood (not recorded which). The receptors were sampled from a woman under 40 who had recovered from COVID-19.

This clone was detected once. The sample has other DNA sequences that encode this CDR3 too. The J gene is TRBJ1-2, the V gene TRBV24-1, with 9 bases that match TRBD1. The CDR3 consists of 13 residues. CDR1 and CDR2 from the germline V gene are KGHDR and SFDVKD. The junction had 3 bases not matched to a gene; V was cut back by 7 bases and J by 4 bases. In nucleotides, the CDR3 is TGTGCCACCAGCCCGGGACAGGGCTATGGCTACACCTTC. Its translation: CATSPGQGYGYTF.

V gene TRBV27 combines with J gene TRBJ2-7, with TRBD1 identical over 8 bases. This CDR3 spans 14 amino acids. Germline CDR1 and CDR2: MNHEY and SMNVEV (reference sequence). V was clipped by 4 bases and J by 6 bases; unmatched bases: 8. CDR3 loop: CASSSPDRAREQYF. The CDR3 bases are TGTGCCAGCAGTTCCCCGGACAGGGCCCGCGAGCAGTACTTC.

This clone was recorded a few times. The genes are TRBV2 and TRBJ1-6, with a weak D call TRBD1 (6 bases). This CDR3 is 17 amino acids long. V was trimmed by 7 bases and J by 0 bases, leaving 16 bases between them. Germline CDR1 and CDR2: SNHLY and FYNNEI. CDR3 amino acids: CASMGAEASSYNSPLHF. Written as DNA, the CDR3 is TGTGCCAGCATGGGGGCTGAAGCAAGCTCCTATAATTCACCCCTCCACTTT.

V usage is TRBV10-1 and J usage is TRBJ2-7, with 9 bases that match TRBD1. From germline, CDR1 is WNHNN and CDR2 SYGVQD (reference sequence). V lost 7 bases and J lost 1; bases outside the gene matches: 2. The CDR3 is 13 residues long. The CDR3 nucleotides read TGCGCCAGCACCGGGACAGGGTCCTACGAGCAGTACTTC. Its translation is CASTGTGSYEQYF.

CDR3 region: CASSHPRAGTEAFF. The DNA for the CDR3 is TGTGCCAGCAGCCATCCAAGGGCGGGCACTGAAGCTTTCTTT. This chain joins TRBV4-2 and TRBJ1-1; D remains unclear. Trimming cost V 3 bases and J 4 bases, with 12 bases left between them. CDR3 length: 14 residues. The V gene's germline CDR1 is LGHNA and CDR2 YNFKEQ.

The chain joins TRBV3-1 (or the pseudogene TRBV3-2) to TRBJ1-4, with D tentatively TRBD1 (6 bases). The V and J ends lost 4 bases and 4 bases respectively, with 16 bases between them. The CDR3 runs 16 residues. CDR1 is LGHDT, CDR2 YNNKEL, per germline (reference sequence). The DNA of the CDR3 is TGTGCCAGCAGCCTATCCCAGACAGGAATTAATGAAAAACTGTTTTTT. Translation: CASSLSQTGINEKLFF.

This clone showed up just once. The V and J genes are TRBV12-3 or TRBV12-4 and TRBJ1-5; D not resolved. V was clipped by 3 bases and J by 2 bases, with 5 bases between them. This CDR3 is built from 13 residues. The CDR3 nucleotides read TGTGCCAGCAGTTTTTCAGGCAATCAGCCCCAGCATTTT. This encodes CASSFSGNQPQHF.

This chain uses TRBV13 with TRBJ2-7; 8 bases align to TRBD2. Germline CDR1 PRHDT, CDR2 FYEKMQ (reference sequence). V lost 5 bases, J lost 2 bases, and 8 bases stayed unmatched. The CDR3 loop spans 15 amino acids. As DNA, the CDR3 is TGTGCCAGCAGCCCCGGGGTAGCGGGAACCTACGAGCAGTACTTC. This gives the protein CASSPGVAGTYEQYF.

The chain joins TRBV13 to TRBJ2-2, with TRBD2 identical over 8 bases. The trim removed 3 bases at V and 2 bases at J, leaving 5 bases unmatched. There are 16 residues in the CDR3. The V gene's germline CDR1 is PRHDT and CDR2 FYEKMQ (reference sequence). The CDR3 sequence is CASSFSSGGNTGELFF. The CDR3 bases are TGTGCCAGCAGCTTCTCGAGCGGGGGAAACACCGGGGAGCTGTTTTTT.

Note on this clone: Other DNA variants within this sample encode the same CDR3. The chain links TRBV30 to TRBJ1-5, with D maybe TRBD1 (6 bases). The germline gives CDR1 GTSNPN, CDR2 SVGIG (reference sequence). The CDR3 has 13 residues. Trimming shortened V by 3 bases and J by 3 bases, and 9 bases separated the two germline ends. For the CDR3, the DNA is TGTGCCTGGAGACAGGGTCCCAATCAGCCCCAGCATTTT. Its translation is CAWRQGPNQPQHF.

The rearrangement joins TRBV18 to TRBJ1-6, with 9 bases lining up with TRBD1. The trim removed 6 bases at V and 7 bases at J, leaving 10 bases unmatched. Germline V gives CDR1 KGHSH, CDR2 LQKENI. The CDR3 sequence is 16 residues long. CDR3 sequence: CASSPWGTGNNSPLHF. CDR3 DNA sequence: TGTGCCAGCTCCCCATGGGGGACAGGGAACAATTCACCCCTCCACTTT.

The rearrangement uses TRBV7-2 and TRBJ2-1, with D perhaps TRBD1 (6 bases). Germline V gene sequence: CDR1 SGHTA, CDR2 FQGNSA. V dropped 1 base and J dropped 6 bases, with 7 bases sitting between them. The CDR3 covers 13 residues. The CDR3, as DNA: TGTGCCAGCAGCTTAGACAGGGTCAATGAGCAGTTCTTC. This gives the protein CASSLDRVNEQFF.

This clone was observed a single time. This chain links TRBV28 with TRBJ2-7; D is perhaps TRBD1 (5 bases). The CDR3 spans 15 residues. CDR1 and CDR2 (germline): MDHEN, SYDVKM. V was trimmed by 6 bases and J by 1 base, leaving 16 bases between them. The CDR3 loop is CASSPTTGASYEQYF. The CDR3 DNA reads as TGTGCCAGCAGCCCAACTACAGGAGCTTCCTACGAGCAGTACTTC.

The chain couples TRBV30 to TRBJ1-1, with a tentative D call TRBD1 (5 bases). Trimming stripped 3 bases from V and 1 base from J, with 9 bases between. Germline-derived CDR1 and CDR2 are GTSNPN and SVGIG (reference sequence). The CDR3 consists of 13 residues. Written as DNA, the CDR3 is TGTGCCTGGAGCGCGGGGGAGAACACTGAAGCTTTCTTT. It translates to CAWSAGENTEAFF.

This clone has ten or more counts. The chain couples TRBV6-1 to TRBJ2-6; D is ambiguous. Per germline, CDR1 MNHNS and CDR2 SASEGT. Trimming left V 0 bases short and J 2 bases short, with 5 bases between. The CDR3 runs 15 residues. The CDR3 region has the DNA TGTGCCAGCAGTGAAGCGCAGACTGGGGCCAACGTCCTGACTTTC. It yields the protein CASSEAQTGANVLTF.

The J gene is TRBJ2-2, the V gene TRBV9; 11 nucleotides match TRBD2. The trim removed 1 base at V and 0 bases at J, leaving 2 bases unmatched. The CDR3 contains 17 residues. CDR1 and CDR2 from the germline V gene are SGDLS and YYNGEE. As DNA, the CDR3 is TGTGCCAGCAGCGTACTAGCGGGGGGCTCGAACACCGGGGAGCTGTTTTTT. Translated: CASSVLAGGSNTGELFF.

The J gene is TRBJ2-4, the V gene TRBV21-1; the table's D gene call, TRBD2, was not cross checked with the DNA. TRBV21-1 is a pseudogene. This CDR3 is 17 amino acids long. The CDR3 DNA reads TGTGCCAGCAGCAAACTTCCGGGAATGTCTACCAAAAACATTCAGTACTTC. Protein sequence: CASSKLPGMSTKNIQYF.

V gene TRBV29-1 combines with J gene TRBJ2-7; 13 bases agree with TRBD2. The CDR3 covers 13 residues. Germline loops: CDR1 SQVTM, CDR2 ANQGSEA. V lost 2 bases, J lost 6 bases, and 1 base stayed unmatched. The CDR3 sequence: CSVERLAGGEQYF. The CDR3 DNA reads as TGCAGCGTTGAAAGACTAGCGGGAGGCGAGCAGTACTTC.

This clone has a handful of counts. DNA of the CDR3: TGTGCCATCAGGGGACAGGGGATGAACACTGAAGCTTTCTTT. Protein sequence: CAIRGQGMNTEAFF. This rearrangement joins TRBV10-3 to TRBJ1-1; 10 bases match TRBD1. There are 14 residues in the CDR3. The junction had 1 base not matched to a gene; V was cut back by 6 bases and J by 0 bases. Germline-derived CDR1 and CDR2 are ENHRY and SYGVKD.

The gene calls are TRBV12-3 or TRBV12-4 and TRBJ1-2, with a possible D match to TRBD1 (5 bases). The CDR3 loop spans 13 amino acids. With 3 bases removed from V and 6 bases from J, the gap between germline ends came to 11 bases. The CDR3 is CASSFRGGNGYTF. The CDR3 bases are TGTGCCAGCAGTTTCCGGGGGGGGAATGGCTACACCTTC.

This chain joins TRBV30 and TRBJ1-1; a possible D gene is TRBD1 (5 bases). The germline V and J ends were trimmed by 4 bases and 5 bases, with 17 bases remaining between them. This CDR3 is 14 amino acids long. Germline V gene lookup returns CDR1 GTSNPN and CDR2 SVGIG (reference sequence). The CDR3 DNA sequence: TGTGCCTGGATCGCGGGGGGACGAGGGACTGAAGCTTTCTTT. It codes for CAWIAGGRGTEAFF. The whole variable domain, remainder taken from reference TRBV30 and TRBJ1-1, is SQTIHQWPATLVQPVGSPLSLECTVEGTSNPNLYWYRQAAGRGLQLLFYSVGIGQISSEVPQNLSASRPQDRQFILSSKKLLLSDSGFYLCAWIAGGRGTEAFFGQGTRLTVV.

This chain uses TRBV19 with TRBJ1-5, with TRBD1 matching over 9 bases. J was trimmed by 4 bases and V by 6 bases; bases with no gene match: 10. Germline V gene lookup returns CDR1 LNHDA and CDR2 SQIVND (reference sequence). The CDR3 contains 16 residues. This CDR3 is CASSPGTGRRNQPQHF. Written as DNA, the CDR3 is TGTGCCAGTAGCCCCGGGACAGGGAGGCGGAATCAGCCCCAGCATTTT.

V usage is TRBV19 and J usage is TRBJ1-3; a possible D gene is TRBD1 (6 bases). There are 16 residues in the CDR3. Germline V CDR1 and CDR2: LNHDA, SQIVND (reference sequence). The V end lost 3 bases, the J end lost 2 bases, and 14 bases lay between the germline ends. The DNA of the CDR3 is TGTGCCAGTAGTATTTGGTCCAGGGGTGCTGGAAACACCATATATTTT. Translated, it gives CASSIWSRGAGNTIYF.